This T cell receptor beta chain was observed in a study of T cells in localized non-small cell lung cancer. This CDR3 region has 15 residues. The V and J ends lost 2 bases and 2 bases respectively, with 13 bases between them. Germline V lookup: CDR1 MNHEY, CDR2 SVGAGI. Study-level findings and limits: Longer survival (overall) was linked to higher T cell density in blood. Because researchers sequenced only one region of the tumor, heterogeneity is still possible. Appearance in adjacent lung was seen for a median roughly 56 of the top 100 tumor clones. There was higher T cell clonality in uninvolved adjacent lung than in tumor, and it was highest there.

This table comes from immunoSEQ multiplex PCR, and its TCRdb copy is limited to in-frame clones, with some not included. The data hold 75,000 to 90,000 clones, with roughly four fifths observed a single time. This clone was found once. The antigen remains unidentified. The specimen was peripheral blood, collected before any cancer treatment. The V call is TRBV6-5, the J call TRBJ2-7, with D tentatively TRBD1 (6 bases). This clonotype was sampled from a man between 35 and 75 years old with stage I lung adenocarcinoma. DNA of the CDR3: TGTGCCAGCAGTTACACCCCAGGGGTACCCTACGAGCAGTACTTC. It encodes CASSYTPGVPYEQYF.